Included here is one T cell receptor (beta chain) sequence, with context. In its sample, this clonotype was seen many times. Its cognate antigen has yet to be identified. No base qualities exist here, and no much larger clone lies one base off it. The data are from a study of blood T cells in healthy people across ages (dated by TCRdb to about 2015). In terms of the full investigation: In model experiments, roughly one uniquely barcoded TCR beta cDNA molecule per two T cells was captured by template switching. Using deep sequencing normalized with unique cDNA molecular identifiers, the study measured how TCR beta repertoire diversity changes with age. Donors were grouped into four age groups: young (average approximately 16 years), middle-aged (roughly 38), aged (about 59) and long-lived (around 82). To avoid experimental bias, donors of different ages were distributed randomly across sequencing lanes. Using the same blood draw, the study looked at two additional independent replicas of 1 million unique cDNA reads for two donors, one aged 18 to 30 and the other aged 80 or older.

Systemically healthy Caucasian individuals from Russia, some 36 in total and aged about 6 to 100 years, were included as donors. Approximately 9.3 milliliters of peripheral blood were drawn from each donor into EDTA-treated Vacutainer tubes. Ficoll-Paque density-gradient centrifugation was used to isolate PBMCs, with at least 6 million obtained per sample. Total RNA was extracted from PBMCs with Trizol reagent, with at least 6 micrograms obtained per sample. Naive CD45RAhigh/CD27high T cell percentages were measured by flow cytometry on a PBMC aliquot from every donor. Libraries were constructed by 5' RACE. The sequencer listed for this sample is Illumina HiSeq 2500. A second about 7 to 11 cycle PCR used a sample-barcoded 5' primer and a J-beta primer mix. A unique molecular identifier was introduced onto each TCR beta cDNA molecule by a template-switch 5' adaptor carrying 12 random nucleotides. Each sample yielded at least 3 million CDR3-containing paired-end reads. First-strand cDNA synthesis was performed from all RNA using the Mint cDNA synthesis kit, with priming by a TRBC-specific oligonucleotide. Following uracil-DNA glycosylase treatment, all cDNA underwent a first 18-cycle PCR with the universal primers M1SS and BC2_uni_R. The authors' pipeline ran thus. For normalization, 1 million high-quality reads were randomly selected from each sample, with every read carrying a distinct molecular identifier. Instead of being binned into consensus sequences, reads with shared molecular identifiers were discarded. MiTCR, set to a Q25 quality threshold and the strictest error-elimination algorithm, was used for CDR3 identification, clonotype clustering and error correction. A nonparametric unseen species model with Euler transformation was used to estimate lower-bound total TCR beta diversity. TCRdb cleaned the public reads at Q25 with fastp, built clones with MiXCR and kept in-frame beta chains. Identical CDR3 protein sequences are pooled into one entry, listed with their most common genes and DNA. TCRdb's processing, not the authors' own work, is the source of the V and J calls. The sample table holds about 400,000 distinct CDR3 sequences, of which about half were seen once. 45% to 60% of the sample rests with the top ten.

What the research found in general, with its limitations: Estimates of total diversity based on one million sequenced T cells were regarded as lower bounds and as underestimates. Because the CMV infection status of the donors was unknown, age-related changes in expanded clonotypes may potentially have been confounded. A strong correlation was found between observed TCR beta diversity and the percentage of naive T cells measured by flow cytometry. As age increased, observed TCR beta diversity per million T cells dropped in a roughly linear way, and a significant reduction was already evident by age about 40. The long-lived group showed more naive CD4+ T cells, fewer expanded clones and increased TCR diversity than the aged group, suggesting age selection. Since profiling was done on bulk unsorted PBMCs, naive and antigen-experienced compartments could not be conclusively compared.

CDR1 is given as LGHNA and CDR2 as YNFKEQ, both from the germline V gene. The CDR3 runs 16 amino acids, cysteine and phenylalanine included. Just CDR3 DNA is preserved here, 48 bases in frame from base 1. V is reduced by 0 bases and J by 0 bases, leaving a spacing of 9 bases between them. Sequencing was performed on blood. The TCR was taken from a man in his 60s in good health. In this chain, TRBV4-2 is recombined with TRBJ2-1, with the D segment identity uncertain. The DNA sequence reads TGTGCCAGCAGCCAAGAGGCCTCTAGCTCCTACAATGAGCAGTTCTTC. It codes for CASSQEASSSYNEQFF.